Detailed here is one T cell receptor (beta chain). This clonotype was seen once. This clone's antigen is unknown. This could be a read error, since a much larger clone is one nucleotide away. This entry belongs to a study of T cells in Graves' hyperthyroidism and ophthalmopathy (dated by TCRdb to between 2017 and 2020). Regarding the research as a whole: Peripheral blood samples were taken at initial diagnosis, before any treatment was given. TCR V-J signatures able to tell the groups apart were searched for in a discovery cohort of approximately 95 patients, of whom about 40 had Graves' ophthalmopathy and about 60 had stable Graves' hyperthyroidism. Whether ophthalmopathy could be predicted prospectively was tested in an independent validation cohort made up of 18 hyperthyroidism patients plus 17 patients who later progressed to ophthalmopathy. For training and testing, the roughly 100 patients in the discovery cohort were randomly divided in a 7:3 ratio. Thyroid tissue and blood T-cell repertoires from roughly six Graves' hyperthyroidism patients were also compared in the study. After blood sampling, hyperthyroidism patients were treated with methimazole at a starting dose of 30 mg daily, and ophthalmopathy patients were treated with high-dose intravenous methylprednisolone. According to the paper, TCR Vbeta CDR3 sequencing was carried out on around 140 peripheral blood samples, which came from 40 to 45 ophthalmopathy, roughly 75 hyperthyroidism and about 17 progressor patients. Study-wide conclusions, independent of this receptor: No statistical method was used to fix the sample size in advance, and group allocation was not hidden from the investigators. Most expanded thyroid clonotypes (frequency above 0.001) were also found in blood, which suggests that blood repertoires may mirror thyroid immune responses. In validation, progression to ophthalmopathy was predicted by the model with around 71% sensitivity and around 75% specificity, a median of about 6.4 months before onset. A 13 V-J signature model separated ophthalmopathy from stable hyperthyroidism, with about 90% sensitivity and roughly 81% specificity in cross-validation and 80%/75% in testing.

Stable Graves' hyperthyroidism was defined as the absence of progression to ophthalmopathy over 18 months of follow-up. Hyperthyroidism patients were aged 18 to 65 years and newly diagnosed, with disease duration of less than 2 months. Patients with uncontrolled infections, other autoimmune diseases, pregnancy or lactation were excluded. Diagnoses were established on the basis of clinical symptoms, serum thyroxine and TRAb, thyroid ultrasound, and orbital computed tomography. Ficoll-Paque density gradient centrifugation was used to isolate PBMCs from around 10 ml of fresh peripheral blood. Trizol reagent was used to extract total RNA, and RNA quality was then checked on an Agilent 2100 Bioanalyzer. From a lookup of the germline V gene, CDR1 and CDR2 are ENHRY and SYGVKD. Reading from cysteine to phenylalanine, the CDR3 counts 14 amino acids. This entry keeps only the CDR3 DNA: 42 bases, framed from base 1.

Amplification of TCR beta CDR3 regions was carried out from RNA transcripts. The first round of RT-PCR for the TCR CDR3 was performed with the HTBI primer set and the Qiagen OneStep RT-PCR kit. Libraries were constructed in a second round of multiplex PCR, after which size selection and purification were performed. The libraries were sequenced on an Illumina HiSeq2000 using paired-end 100 bp reads. The original pipeline was this. SOAPnuke was used to process the raw data, removing reads that contained adapters or uncalled bases, had a mean Phred below 15, or lacked an exact match to the constant primer or identifier. High-quality paired reads were merged using COPE v1.2.5, and each unique nucleotide sequence was defined as a clonotype. MiTCR v1.1 was used to align the clonotypes against IMGT TRBV, TRBD and TRBJ reference segments. The analysis was restricted to V-J combinations with a frequency above 0.0001, which together covered about 99% of the repertoires. A TCS score was defined as the ratio between F50 (clonal expansion) and ExV (chaos), using BLOSUM62-based TCRdist between CDR3 peptides within each V-J. Welch's t-statistics and random forest reduced fewer than 550 V-J features to roughly 13, which were used in a naive Bayes classifier (R e1071). The public reads were quality trimmed at Q25 with fastp and then assembled into clones with MiXCR by TCRdb, keeping productive beta chains. Under each unique CDR3 protein, matching rows form one entry showing the most common genes and DNA. The V and J calls and clone size are TCRdb's, not the authors'. The sample table shows 380,000 or so distinct CDR3 sequences, and approximately 14% are seen once. About 26% of the sample goes to the ten largest clones.

This receptor was identified in a woman aged 30 to 39 with Graves' hyperthyroidism. This chain joins TRBV10-3 to TRBJ2-7, with 7 central nucleotides matching TRBD1. Sequenced material: blood. The nucleotides read TGTGCCATCAGTTCGGGACAGAGCTCCTACGACCAGTACTTC. Its protein is CAISSGQSSYDQYF.